These 23 T cell receptor beta chains were all obtained from the same sample, sequenced in a study of T cells in Graves' hyperthyroidism and ophthalmopathy. What was amplified from RNA transcripts were TCR beta CDR3 regions. HTBI primers were the set used in a first-round RT-PCR of the TCR CDR3. Using its own MiXCR run on the multiplex PCR reads, TCRdb lists one record per CDR3 protein. The sample has a few hundred thousand distinct CDR3 sequences; around 16% are singletons. The sequencing sample was made of blood. Every receptor here comes from a woman under 40 with Graves' hyperthyroidism.

In regard to this clonotype: One base away lies a much larger clone, so this may be a sequencing read error. The genes are TRBV6-5 and TRBJ1-1; 8 positions match TRBD1. CDR3 length: 17 residues. The V and J ends lost 2 bases and 0 bases, in that order; junction bases with no gene match: 8. Germline CDR1 MNHEY, CDR2 SVGAGI. The CDR3, as DNA: TGTGCCAGCAGTTACGCAACAGGGGGGATTGTGAACACTGAAGCTTTCTTT. Amino acids: CASSYATGGIVNTEAFF.

This clonotype was counted many times. The rearrangement uses TRBV15 and TRBJ2-6, with a weak D call TRBD1 (5 bases). V lost 0 bases and J lost 0, with 21 bases in between. The CDR3 covers 21 residues. Germline lookup yields CDR1 LNHNV and CDR2 YYDKDF (reference sequence). The CDR3 bases are TGTGCCACCAGCAGAGATCGAGGTGGTAGGGGCCAAGGCTCTGGGGCCAACGTCCTGACTTTC. Its protein is CATSRDRGGRGQGSGANVLTF. The full variable domain, with the rest looked up from reference TRBV15 and TRBJ2-6, is DAMVIQNPRYQVTQFGKPVTLSCSQTLNHNVMYWYQQKSSQAPKLLFHYYDKDFNNEADTPDNFQSRRPNTSFCFLDIRSPGLGDTAMYLCATSRDRGGRGQGSGANVLTFGAGSRLTVL.

This chain links TRBV27 with TRBJ2-5; a possible D gene is TRBD1 (6 bases). V was clipped by 11 bases and J by 4 bases, with 11 bases between them. The CDR3 is 11 residues long. Germline CDR1 and CDR2: MNHEY and SMNVEV (reference sequence). The DNA of the CDR3 is TGTGCCCGAGGGGGTGGAGAGACCCAGTACTTC. Translating gives CARGGGETQYF.

This clonotype was recorded many times. The gene calls are TRBV6-1 and TRBJ1-5; possible D gene TRBD1, 5 bases. Trimming cost V 10 bases and J 4 bases, with 20 bases left between them. The germline V gene has CDR1 MNHNS and CDR2 SASEGT. The CDR3 is 15 residues long. The CDR3 protein is CATALGPLKNQPQHF. CDR3 in DNA: TGTGCCACTGCCCTGGGGCCTCTAAAGAATCAGCCCCAGCATTTT.

V gene TRBV6-2 or TRBV6-3 combines with J gene TRBJ2-7; unclear D gene. The germline V gene encodes CDR1 MNHEY and CDR2 SVGEGT. This CDR3 contains 12 residues. Trimming took 3 bases from V and 3 from J, leaving 6 bases between them. In nucleotides, the CDR3 is TGTGCCAGCAGTTATTACCTCTACGAGCAGTACTTC. This encodes CASSYYLYEQYF.

In this sample, this clonotype turned up a few times. This chain uses TRBV5-1 with TRBJ2-3; 8 bases line up with TRBD2. CDR1 SGHRS and CDR2 YFSETQ come from the germline V gene. CDR3 size: 18 residues. J gave up 0 bases and V 0 bases, and 9 bases lay outside the gene matches. Here the CDR3 DNA reads TGCGCCAGCAGCTTGGGGTTAGCGGGACTTTCTAGCACAGATACGCAGTATTTT. As protein: CASSLGLAGLSSTDTQYF.

The rearrangement uses TRBV7-9 and TRBJ2-3, with TRBD2 matching 9 bases. CDR3 length: 17 residues. V lost 1 base and J lost 5; bases outside the gene matches: 10. Germline CDR1 SEHNR, CDR2 FQNEAQ (reference sequence). DNA of the CDR3: TGTGCCAGCAGCTTAGATGGTTTAGCGGGAGCCCAAGATACGCAGTATTTT. Translation: CASSLDGLAGAQDTQYF.

V is TRBV20-1 and J is TRBJ2-2, with D possibly being TRBD1 (5 bases). Germline CDR1 DFQATT, CDR2 SNEGSKA (reference sequence). V lost 3 bases, J lost 1 base, and 6 bases lay in between. The CDR3 length is 13 residues. The CDR3 sequence: CSASGQNTGELFF. The DNA for the CDR3 is TGCAGTGCTAGTGGACAGAACACCGGGGAGCTGTTTTTT.

This clonotype appeared a few times. This CDR3 reads CASSLTAGGPSDTQYF. The CDR3 coding sequence is TGTGCCAGCAGCTTAACAGCGGGAGGGCCATCAGATACGCAGTATTTT. The chain recombines TRBV7-9 with TRBJ2-3, with TRBD2 matching 10 bases. This CDR3 contains 16 residues. V shed 2 bases and J 4 bases; nucleotides not matched to a gene: 6. Germline CDR1 reads SEHNR; CDR2 reads FQNEAQ (reference sequence).

This clonotype was found a few times. V and J are TRBV3-1 and TRBJ2-3; no clear D gene. Germline CDR1 reads LGHDT; CDR2 reads YNNKEL (reference sequence). The CDR3 runs to 12 residues. Trimming removed 4 bases from V and 6 bases from J, with 8 bases in between. The CDR3 sequence is CASSPTFDTQYF. CDR3 nucleotides: TGTGCCAGCAGCCCGACTTTCGATACGCAGTATTTT.

This clonotype has only a few counts. V usage is TRBV19 and J usage is TRBJ2-7; D unclear. CDR3 length: 16 residues. The V and J ends lost 3 bases and 0 bases respectively, with 15 bases between them. CDR1 and CDR2 (germline): LNHDA, SQIVND (reference sequence). DNA for the CDR3: TGTGCCAGTAGTATCGATGGCACAATTAGCTCCTACGAGCAGTACTTC. It is translated as CASSIDGTISSYEQYF.

This clonotype was observed a few times. The chain employs TRBV12-5 and TRBJ1-1; D possibly corresponds to TRBD1 (5 bases). This CDR3 is built from 15 residues. Germline V CDR1 and CDR2: LGHNT, FRNRAP. The V gene lost 1 base and the J gene lost 2 bases, with 11 bases spanning the gap. CDR3 amino acids: CASGLGGGVNTEAFF. The CDR3 DNA is TGTGCTAGTGGTTTGGGGGGGGGGGTTAACACTGAAGCTTTCTTT.

This clonotype was recorded only once. The chain employs TRBV7-2 and TRBJ2-6; 9 bases are a match to TRBD2. Losses at the gene ends were 5 bases for V and 0 bases for J; bases not matched to a gene: 8. Germline CDR1 is SGHTA and CDR2 is FQGNSA. The CDR3 runs 18 residues. CDR3 sequence (DNA): TGTGCCAGCAGCACGATAGCGGGAGTCTTCTCTGGGGCCAACGTCCTGACTTTC. This encodes CASSTIAGVFSGANVLTF.

This clonotype was recorded at least ten times. The chain combines TRBV6-2 or TRBV6-3 with TRBJ1-2; D is ambiguous. CDR1 and CDR2 (germline): MNHEY, SVGEGT. Trimming took 0 bases from V and 0 from J, leaving 5 bases between them. This CDR3 comprises 14 residues. The CDR3 DNA reads as TGTGCCAGCAGTTACTCGGTTGCTAACTATGGCTACACCTTC. Translated: CASSYSVANYGYTF.

The V gene is TRBV27, the J gene TRBJ1-1; D gene ambiguous. The length of the CDR3 is 15 residues. Trimming cost V 6 bases and J 3 bases, with 17 bases left between them. CDR1 and CDR2 (germline): MNHEY, SMNVEV (reference sequence). The CDR3 nucleotides are TGTGCCAGCAGCGGGATAAGAGCGTTAGACACTGAAGCTTTCTTT. Translated, it gives CASSGIRALDTEAFF.

This clonotype occurred many times. The DNA for the CDR3 is TGTGCCAGCTCACCACAGCAGGATCCGAACACTGAAGCTTTCTTT. This sequence encodes CASSPQQDPNTEAFF. The rearrangement links TRBV18 to TRBJ1-1; D remains unclear. Germline assignment: CDR1 KGHSH and CDR2 LQKENI. V was trimmed by 1 base and J by 1 base, leaving 10 bases between them. The CDR3 extends over 15 amino acids. Full variable domain (rest looked up from reference TRBV18 and TRBJ1-1): NAGVMQNPRHLVRRRGQEARLRCSPMKGHSHVYWYRQLPEEGLKFMVYLQKENIIDESGMPKERFSAEFPKEGPSILRIQQVVRGDSAAYFCASSPQQDPNTEAFFGQGTRLTVV.

This clonotype was counted many times. The rearrangement joins TRBV2 to TRBJ1-5; D is perhaps TRBD1 (6 bases). Germline V lookup: CDR1 SNHLY, CDR2 FYNNEI. This CDR3 is built from 17 residues. Deletions cut 7 bases from V and 0 bases from J, with 19 bases between. The CDR3 spells CASTLDEDSHSNQPQHF. DNA for the CDR3: TGTGCCAGCACCCTTGATGAGGACAGTCATAGCAATCAGCCCCAGCATTTT.

As concerns this clonotype: It may be a read error: a sequence one base away is much more abundant. CDR3 DNA sequence: TGTGCCAGCAGCTGGGAGGCCACTGGGGCCAACGTCCTGGCTTTC. Its protein product is CASSWEATGANVLAF. The chain is built from TRBV11-3 and TRBJ2-6; possibly TRBD2 for D (6 bases). The length of the CDR3 is 15 residues. CDR1 is SGHNT and CDR2 is YENEEA in the germline V gene.

This clonotype was counted many times. This chain joins TRBV5-1 and TRBJ1-2; D perhaps matches TRBD1 (6 bases). The CDR3 covers 12 residues. V was cut by 0 bases and J by 8 bases, with 8 bases left in between. CDR1 and CDR2 from the germline V gene are SGHRS and YFSETQ. The DNA for the CDR3 is TGCGCCAGCAGCTTGGCAGGGGAGGGCTACACCTTC. Translation gives CASSLAGEGYTF.

The sample holds many counts of this clonotype. This chain links TRBV4-1 with TRBJ1-1; no definite D call. Deletions cut 9 bases from V and 2 bases from J, with 13 bases between. This CDR3 region has 13 residues. Germline V gives CDR1 MGHRA, CDR2 YSYEKL. The CDR3 nucleotides read TGCGCCAGTACGCGGCAGGTAAACACTGAAGCTTTCTTT. Translated: CASTRQVNTEAFF.

This clonotype occurred many times. This sequence joins TRBV4-2 and TRBJ2-7, with D unclear. CDR1 LGHNA and CDR2 YNFKEQ come from the germline V gene. Trimming removed 0 bases at V and 2 bases at J, with 11 bases between. The CDR3 totals 15 residues. This CDR3 reads CASSQDLGNTYEQYF. In nucleotides, the CDR3 is TGTGCCAGCAGCCAAGACTTAGGCAACACCTACGAGCAGTACTTC.

This chain connects TRBV25-1 to TRBJ1-3, with a tentative D call TRBD1 (5 bases). CDR1 MGHDK and CDR2 SYGVNS come from the germline V gene. The CDR3 consists of 15 residues. V lost 4 bases and J 0 bases, leaving 10 bases between the germline ends. In nucleotides, the CDR3 is TGTGCCAGCAGTGCGGGACCGACCTCTGGAAACACCATATATTTT. Translating gives CASSAGPTSGNTIYF. The entire variable domain, with the rest obtained from reference TRBV25-1 and TRBJ1-3, is as follows: EADIYQTPRYLVIGTGKKITLECSQTMGHDKMYWYQQDPGMELHLIHYSYGVNSTEKGDLSSESTVSRIRTEHFPLTLESARPSHTSQYLCASSAGPTSGNTIYFGEGSWLTVV.

The V and J genes are TRBV5-5 and TRBJ2-7; no firm D call. Germline CDR1 and CDR2: SGHKS and YYEKEE (reference sequence). V lost 1 base and J 5 bases, leaving 10 bases between the germline ends. The CDR3 contains 13 residues. CDR3 amino acids: CASSLIPRDEQYF. CDR3 nucleotide sequence: TGTGCCAGCAGCTTGATTCCACGGGACGAGCAGTACTTC.